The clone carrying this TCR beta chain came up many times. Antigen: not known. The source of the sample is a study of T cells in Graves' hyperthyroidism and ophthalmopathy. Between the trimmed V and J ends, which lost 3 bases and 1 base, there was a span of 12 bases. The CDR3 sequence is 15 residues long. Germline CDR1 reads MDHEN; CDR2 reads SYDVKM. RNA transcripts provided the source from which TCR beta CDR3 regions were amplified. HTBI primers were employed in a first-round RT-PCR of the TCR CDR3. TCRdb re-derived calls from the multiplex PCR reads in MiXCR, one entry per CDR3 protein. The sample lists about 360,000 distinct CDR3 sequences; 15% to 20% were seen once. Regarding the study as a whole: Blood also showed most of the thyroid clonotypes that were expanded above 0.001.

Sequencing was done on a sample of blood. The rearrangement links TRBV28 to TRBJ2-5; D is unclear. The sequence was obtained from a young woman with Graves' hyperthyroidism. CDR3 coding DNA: TGTGCCAGCAGTTTGCCCCATCCCTCCCAAGAGACCCAGTACTTC. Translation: CASSLPHPSQETQYF.